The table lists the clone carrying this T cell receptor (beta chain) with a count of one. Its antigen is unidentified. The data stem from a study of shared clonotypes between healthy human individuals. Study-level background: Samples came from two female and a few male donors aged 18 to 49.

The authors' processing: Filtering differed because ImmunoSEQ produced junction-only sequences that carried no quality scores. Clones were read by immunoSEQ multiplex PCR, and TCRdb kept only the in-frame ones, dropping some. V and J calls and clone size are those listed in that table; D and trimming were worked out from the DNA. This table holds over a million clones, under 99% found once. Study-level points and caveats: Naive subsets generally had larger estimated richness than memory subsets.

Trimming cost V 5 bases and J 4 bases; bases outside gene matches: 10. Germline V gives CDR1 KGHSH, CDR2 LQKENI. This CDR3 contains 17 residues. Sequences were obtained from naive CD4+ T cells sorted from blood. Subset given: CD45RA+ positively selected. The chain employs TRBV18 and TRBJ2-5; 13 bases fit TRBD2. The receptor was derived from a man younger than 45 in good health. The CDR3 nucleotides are TGTGCCAGCTCAGCACTAGCGGGAGGGCCCCAAGGAGAGACCCAGTACTTC. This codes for CASSALAGGPQGETQYF.